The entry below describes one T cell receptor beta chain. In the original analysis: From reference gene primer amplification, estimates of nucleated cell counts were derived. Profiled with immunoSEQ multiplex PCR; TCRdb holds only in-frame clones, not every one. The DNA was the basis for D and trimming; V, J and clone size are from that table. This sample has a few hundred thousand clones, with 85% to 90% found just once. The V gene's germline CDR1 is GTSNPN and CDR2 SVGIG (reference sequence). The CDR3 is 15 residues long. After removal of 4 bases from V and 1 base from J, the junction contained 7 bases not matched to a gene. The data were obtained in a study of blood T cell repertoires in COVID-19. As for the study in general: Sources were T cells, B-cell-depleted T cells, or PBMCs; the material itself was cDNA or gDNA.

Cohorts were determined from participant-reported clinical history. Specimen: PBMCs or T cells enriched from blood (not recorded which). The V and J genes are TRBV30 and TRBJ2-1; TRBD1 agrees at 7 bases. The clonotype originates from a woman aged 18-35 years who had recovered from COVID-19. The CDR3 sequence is CAWNRDSHSYNEQFF. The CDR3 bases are TGTGCCTGGAATCGGGACAGTCATTCCTACAATGAGCAGTTCTTC.